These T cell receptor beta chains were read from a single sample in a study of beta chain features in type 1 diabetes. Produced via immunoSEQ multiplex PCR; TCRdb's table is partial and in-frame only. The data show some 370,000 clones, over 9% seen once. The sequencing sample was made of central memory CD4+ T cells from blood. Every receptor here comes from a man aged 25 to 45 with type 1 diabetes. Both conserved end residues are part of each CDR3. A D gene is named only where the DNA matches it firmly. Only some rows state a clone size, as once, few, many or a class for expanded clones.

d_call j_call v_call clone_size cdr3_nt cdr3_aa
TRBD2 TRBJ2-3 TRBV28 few TGTGCCAGCAGTTTCGGCGGGAGGACGGGCGATACGCAGTATTTT CASSFGGRTGDTQYF
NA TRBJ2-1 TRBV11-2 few TGTGCCAGCAGCTCCCGGAGGCAATACAATGAGCAGTTCTTC CASSSRRQYNEQFF
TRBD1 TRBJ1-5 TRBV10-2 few TGCGCCACGGGACAGGGGGAGGGTCAGCCCCAGCATTTT CATGQGEGQPQHF
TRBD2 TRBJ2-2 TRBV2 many TGTGCCAGCAGTGAGCGGGGGTGGACCGGGGAGCTGTTTTTT CASSERGWTGELFF
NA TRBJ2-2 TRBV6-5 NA TGTGCCAGTAGGGGGGGGAGAGGCACCGGGGAGCTGTTTTTT CASRGGRGTGELFF
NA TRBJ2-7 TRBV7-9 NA TGTGCCAGCAGCCGCGGGGACAGCCTCTACGAGCAGTACTTC CASSRGDSLYEQYF
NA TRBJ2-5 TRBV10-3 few TGTGCCATCAGTTCCGGGGGCGTCCAAAAGACCCAGTACTTC CAISSGGVQKTQYF
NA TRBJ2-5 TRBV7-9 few TGTGCCAGCAGCTTAGGACTAGGAAAGCTCCAGTACTTC CASSLGLGKLQYF
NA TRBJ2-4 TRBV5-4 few TGTGCCAGCAGCGCTCAGGGTACTGAAAACATTCAGTACTTC CASSAQGTENIQYF
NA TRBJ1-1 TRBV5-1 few TGCGCCAGCAGCAGCCCCTCGGGGACTGAAGCTTTCTTT CASSSPSGTEAFF
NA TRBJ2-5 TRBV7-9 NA TGTGCCAGCAGCGTATCATCGGAGACCCAGTACTTC CASSVSSETQYF
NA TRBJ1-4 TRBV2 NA TGTGCCAGCAGTGAAGAGGGGGGTTTACGTTTT CASSEEGGLRF
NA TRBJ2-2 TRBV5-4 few TGTGCCAGCAGCCGCGACGGGACCGGGGAGCTGTTTTTT CASSRDGTGELFF
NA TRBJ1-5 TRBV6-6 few TGTGCCAGCAGTTTACCCAATCAGCCCCAGCATTTT CASSLPNQPQHF
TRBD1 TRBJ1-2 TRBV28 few TGTGCCAGCAGTACGACAGGGAGCGGACCTTACCTTTATGGCTACACCTTC CASSTTGSGPYLYGYTF
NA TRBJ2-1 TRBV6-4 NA TGTGCCAGCAGTTGGACCGGGGAGCAGTTCTTC CASSWTGEQFF
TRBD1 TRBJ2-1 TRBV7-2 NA TGCGCCAGCAGCCAACCGGGACAGGGGGACAATGAGCAGTTCTTC CASSQPGQGDNEQFF
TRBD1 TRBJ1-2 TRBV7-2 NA TGTGCCAGCACCCCGGGACAGGGATTTTATGGCTACACCTTC CASTPGQGFYGYTF
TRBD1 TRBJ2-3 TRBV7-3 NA TGTGCCAGCAGCTCAATTGGAGGACAGGGCTTTGATACGCAGTATTTT CASSSIGGQGFDTQYF
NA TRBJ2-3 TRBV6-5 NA TGTGCCAGCAGTTACCGAAGTGGAGATACGCAGTATTTT CASSYRSGDTQYF
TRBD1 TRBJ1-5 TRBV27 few TGTGCCAGCAGTTTTGACAGGGCCTATCAGCCCCAGCATTTT CASSFDRAYQPQHF
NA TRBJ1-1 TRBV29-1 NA TGCAGCGTTGGGTATAAAGGTACTAAGACTGAAGCTTTCTTT CSVGYKGTKTEAFF
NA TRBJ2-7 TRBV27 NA TGTGCCAGCAGTTTAAGGGCGGACGGCTACGAGCAGTACTTC CASSLRADGYEQYF
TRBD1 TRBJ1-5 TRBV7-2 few TGTGCCAGCAGCTTACAGGGGGCCGGTCAGCCCCAGCATTTT CASSLQGAGQPQHF
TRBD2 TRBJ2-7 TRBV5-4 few TGTGCCAGCAGCAGGGTCGCGGGAGCTCCCGAGCAGTACTTC CASSRVAGAPEQYF
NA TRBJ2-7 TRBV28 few TGTGCCAGCAGCCGGTCTTTTTACGAGCAGTACTTC CASSRSFYEQYF
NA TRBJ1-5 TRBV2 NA TGTGCCAGCAGTGAAGGGGGTAATCAGCCCCAGCATTTT CASSEGGNQPQHF
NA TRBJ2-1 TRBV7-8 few TGTGCCAGCAGCTTAGAACGCTACAATGAGCAGTTCTTC CASSLERYNEQFF
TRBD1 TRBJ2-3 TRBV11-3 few TGTGCCAGCAGCCGACAGGGAATAAACACAGATACGCAGTATTTT CASSRQGINTDTQYF